This T cell receptor beta chain was found in a study of blood T cell repertoires in COVID-19 (dated by TCRdb to the early 2020s). About the investigation overall: Collaborator samples came from the United States, Italy and Spain and covered acute and convalescent phases of COVID-19. A de-identified subject ID, COVID-19 status, age in years and sex were almost always included in the sample metadata. HLA class I and class II types, where available, came from metadata supplied by the sample provider rather than from assay-based typing. The dataset comprised deeply sampled blood TCRbeta repertoires from subjects exposed to, actively infected with, or recovered from COVID-19. The repertoires were made available in a free public database intended to serve as a resource for research on the immune response to SARS-CoV-2. Samples came from the ongoing ImmuneRACE study (first 160 participants) plus 1,254 subjects from 6 global collaborators. The prospective study material was composed of cDNA or gDNA derived from T cells, B-cell-depleted T cells, or PBMCs.

Of note for this clone: What antigen it recognizes has not been identified. Base qualities are not recorded, but no much larger clone differs from it by a single base.

TCRbeta CDR3 regions were amplified from genomic DNA by means of the immunoSEQ Assay, a bias-controlled multiplex PCR. Per the source publication's procedure: Within the assay, amplification of reference gene primers was used to estimate how many nucleated cells each sample contained. Sequence reads were collapsed and filtered to measure the absolute abundance of every unique TCRbeta CDR3 rearrangement. Productive Simpson clonality was computed per sample as the square root of Simpson's diversity index over productive rearrangements. Drawn from immuneACCESS, this table holds only the in-frame rearrangements with V and J called that TCRdb kept. Clones are partly lost; checked studies trace under half to an unresolved V gene and leave the rest unexplained. The V and J calls and the clone size are those of that table, but D and trimming were determined from the DNA. The sample table contains 300,000 or so clones; only one count was recorded for nearly 90% of them. Jointly, the top ten make up roughly 2.9% of the sample.

In the prospective study, participants were roughly 18 to 100 years old, resided in about two dozen geographic areas of the United States, and were enrolled through a virtual design. In the prospective study, cohorts were assigned on the basis of participant-reported clinical history obtained from a screening survey and a study questionnaire. A participant counted as exposed if, within 2 weeks of entering the study, that participant had been in contact with someone who had a PCR-confirmed or clinician-diagnosed COVID-19 case. Mobile phlebotomists in the prospective study collected whole blood, serum and a nasopharyngeal or oropharyngeal swab from every participant. Additional blood draws and questionnaires over an approximately 2-month period could optionally be provided by prospective study participants. Blood samples from the prospective study were shipped frozen or at room temperature prior to DNA extraction.

Findings and caveats that apply to the study as a whole: The quantity of clinical and demographic metadata differed by source and by participant and was supplied without curation.

Sequenced: PBMCs or T cells enriched from blood (not recorded which). This receptor was taken from a woman in her fifties or sixties who had been exposed to COVID-19.

The CDR3 corresponds to CASSIDWGGDTQYF. In nucleotides, the sequence is TGTGCCAGTAGTATCGATTGGGGAGGGGATACGCAGTATTTT. The V and J segments used are TRBV19 and TRBJ2-3; 7 central bases correspond to TRBD2. The germline V gene (reference sequence) sets CDR1 to LNHDA and CDR2 to SQIVND. Counted from cysteine to phenylalanine, this CDR3 has 14 amino acids. The DNA shown is the 42-base CDR3, in frame from base 1. At the junction V is shortened by 3 bases and J by 6 bases; bases outside the gene matches: 6.